The entry that follows covers one TCR beta chain sequence. This entry is derived from a study of shared clonotypes between healthy human individuals. The method was immunoSEQ multiplex PCR; TCRdb's version includes in-frame clones alone and lacks a portion of them. The sample includes roughly 2,000,000 clones, about 95% of them seen just once. From germline, CDR1 is MNHEY and CDR2 SVGAGI. Trimming removed 3 bases from V and 7 bases from J; junction bases left unmatched: 3. The CDR3 has 14 residues. Naive CD8 isolation took CD45RO-negative cells positively selected for CCR7 and excluded terminally differentiated effector memory CD45RA+ cells.

The sequencing sample was made of naive CD8+ T cells sorted from blood. The rearrangement uses TRBV6-5 and TRBJ1-6, with 7 nucleotides matching TRBD1. The sequence derives from a man between 18 and 29 years old in good health. As DNA, the CDR3 is TGTGCCAGCAGTTATGGACAGGCGAATTCACCCCTCCACTTT. Residues: CASSYGQANSPLHF.